This T cell receptor beta chain emerged from a study of PD-1 blockade in mismatch repair-deficient tumors (dated by TCRdb to the late 2010s). Broadly, across the study: The trial enrolled some 82 consecutive patients with 11 to 12 mismatch repair-deficient cancer types between September 2013 and 2016, all previously treated and progressing. Deep sequencing of TCR CDR3 regions was used to track tumor-associated T cell clones in peripheral blood of patients responding to PD-1 blockade. Study-wide conclusions, independent of this receptor: Rapid expansion after pembrolizumab followed by contraction, generally before radiologic responses, was shown by tumor-resident clones, which were often undetectable in blood before treatment.

For each enrolled patient, mismatch repair deficiency was established using either polymerase chain reaction or immunohistochemistry. TCR sequencing was performed for a few patients who responded to pembrolizumab therapy. Pembrolizumab PD-1 blockade was prospectively tested in advanced mismatch repair-deficient cancers, regardless of tissue of origin, in the phase II trial. Peripheral blood T cell samples were serially collected before and at multiple times after PD-1 blockade was started. Blood sampling times were expressed in weeks after the first pembrolizumab dose. The CDR3 runs 15 amino acids, cysteine and phenylalanine included. Of all the DNA, just the CDR3 is kept, 45 bases in frame from base 1. In the germline V gene, CDR1 corresponds to MGHRA and CDR2 to YSYEKL. V loses 2 bases of germline sequence and J loses 5 bases, and the interval between the two ends is 12 bases. Regarding this clone: Its antigen is currently not known. No base qualities exist here, and no much larger clone lies one base off it.

Receptor libraries were prepared by the immunoSEQ multiplex PCR assay. This is the immuneACCESS table as TCRdb keeps it, with only in-frame sequences that have V and J called. A part of the clones is gone; compared with another copy, unresolved V genes explain less than half, and the rest is unexplained. Present in this sample are more than 95,000 clones, around 83% of which were seen just once. Roughly 12% of the sample rests with the top ten. The sequences come from peripheral blood, collected 44 weeks after starting pembrolizumab. The TCR sequence derives from an adult with mismatch repair-deficient cancer. Rearrangement joined TRBV4-1 to TRBJ1-4, with the D gene not confidently named. The DNA reads TGCGCCAGCAGCCAAATTCTAGTAGGAAATGAAAAACTGTTTTTT. Translated, this gives CASSQILVGNEKLFF.